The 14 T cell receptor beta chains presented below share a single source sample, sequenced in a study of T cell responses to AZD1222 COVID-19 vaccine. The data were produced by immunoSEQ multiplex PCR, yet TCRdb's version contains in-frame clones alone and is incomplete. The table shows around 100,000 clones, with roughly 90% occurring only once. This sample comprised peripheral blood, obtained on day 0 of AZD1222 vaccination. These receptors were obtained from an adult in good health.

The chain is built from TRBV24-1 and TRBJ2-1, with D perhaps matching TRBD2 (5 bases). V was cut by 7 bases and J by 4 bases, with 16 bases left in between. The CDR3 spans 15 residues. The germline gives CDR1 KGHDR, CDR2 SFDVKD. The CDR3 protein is CATSLGRGPYNEQFF. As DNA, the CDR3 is TGTGCCACCAGCCTGGGGAGAGGACCTTACAATGAGCAGTTCTTC.

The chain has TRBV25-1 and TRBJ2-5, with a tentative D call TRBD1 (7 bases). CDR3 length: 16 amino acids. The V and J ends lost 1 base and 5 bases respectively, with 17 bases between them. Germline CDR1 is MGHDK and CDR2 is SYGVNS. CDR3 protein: CASSEWGTAGGETQYF. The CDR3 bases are TGTGCCAGCAGTGAATGGGGAACGGCAGGGGGGGAGACCCAGTACTTC.

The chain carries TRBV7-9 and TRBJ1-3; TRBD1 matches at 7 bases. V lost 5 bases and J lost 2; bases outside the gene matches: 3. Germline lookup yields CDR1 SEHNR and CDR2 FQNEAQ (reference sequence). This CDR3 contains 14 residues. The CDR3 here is CASSPRGPGNTIYF. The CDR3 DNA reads TGTGCCAGCAGCCCGAGGGGGCCTGGAAACACCATATATTTT.

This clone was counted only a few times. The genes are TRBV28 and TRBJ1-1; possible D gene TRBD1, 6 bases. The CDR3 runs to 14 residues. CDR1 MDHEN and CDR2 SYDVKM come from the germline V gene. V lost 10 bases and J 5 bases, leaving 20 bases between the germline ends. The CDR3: CATSGGREYTEAFF. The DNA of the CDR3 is TGTGCCACTTCCGGGGGCCGGGAGTATACTGAAGCTTTCTTT.

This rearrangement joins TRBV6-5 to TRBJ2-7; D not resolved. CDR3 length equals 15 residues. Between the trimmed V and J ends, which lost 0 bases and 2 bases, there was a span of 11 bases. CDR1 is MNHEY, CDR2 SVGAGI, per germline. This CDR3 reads CASSYSITDTYEQYF. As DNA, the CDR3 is TGTGCCAGCAGTTACTCGATTACGGATACCTACGAGCAGTACTTC.

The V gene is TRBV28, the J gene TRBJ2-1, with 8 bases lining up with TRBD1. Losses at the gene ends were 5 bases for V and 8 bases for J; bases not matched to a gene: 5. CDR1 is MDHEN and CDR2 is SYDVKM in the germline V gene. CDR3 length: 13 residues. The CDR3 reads CASSTPQGDEQFF. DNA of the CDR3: TGTGCCAGCAGTACCCCACAGGGGGATGAGCAGTTCTTC.

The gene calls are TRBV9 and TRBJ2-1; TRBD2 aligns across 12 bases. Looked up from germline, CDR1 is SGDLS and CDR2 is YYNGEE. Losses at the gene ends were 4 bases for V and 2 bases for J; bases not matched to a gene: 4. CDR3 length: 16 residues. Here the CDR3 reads CASSPRTSGAYNEQFF. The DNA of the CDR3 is TGTGCCAGCAGCCCCAGGACTAGCGGGGCCTACAATGAGCAGTTCTTC.

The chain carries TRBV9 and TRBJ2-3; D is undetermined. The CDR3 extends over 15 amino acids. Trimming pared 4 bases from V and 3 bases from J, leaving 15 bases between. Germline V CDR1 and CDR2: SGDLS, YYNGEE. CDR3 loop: CASSKGPIGTDTQYF. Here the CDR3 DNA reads TGTGCCAGCAGCAAAGGGCCAATAGGGACAGATACGCAGTATTTT.

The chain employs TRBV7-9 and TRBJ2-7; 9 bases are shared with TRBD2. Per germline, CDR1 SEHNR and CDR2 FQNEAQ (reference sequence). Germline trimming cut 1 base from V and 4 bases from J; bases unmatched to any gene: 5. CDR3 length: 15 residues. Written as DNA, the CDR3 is TGTGCCAGCAGCTTAGTTGGAACTAGCGGGTACGAGCAGTACTTC. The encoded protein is CASSLVGTSGYEQYF.

This chain's CDR3 is CASSFRGQTDTQYF. The CDR3 DNA is TGTGCCAGCAGCTTCAGAGGCCAGACAGATACGCAGTATTTT. The V call is TRBV11-2, the J call TRBJ2-3; D not resolved. Germline-derived CDR1 and CDR2 are SGHAT and FQNNGV. The CDR3 extends over 14 amino acids. Deletions cut 3 bases from V and 3 bases from J, with 10 bases between.

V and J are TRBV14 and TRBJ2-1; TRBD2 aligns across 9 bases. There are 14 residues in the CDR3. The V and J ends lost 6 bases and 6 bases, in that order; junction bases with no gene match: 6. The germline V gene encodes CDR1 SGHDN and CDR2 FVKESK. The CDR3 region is CASRRNSGSNEQFF. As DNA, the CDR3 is TGTGCCAGCAGGAGAAATAGCGGGAGCAATGAGCAGTTCTTC. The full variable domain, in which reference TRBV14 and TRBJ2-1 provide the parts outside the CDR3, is EAGVTQFPSHSVIEKGQTVTLRCDPISGHDNLYWYRRVMGKEIKFLLHFVKESKQDESGMPNNRFLAERTGGTYSTLKVQPAELEDSGVYFCASRRNSGSNEQFFGPGTRLTVL.

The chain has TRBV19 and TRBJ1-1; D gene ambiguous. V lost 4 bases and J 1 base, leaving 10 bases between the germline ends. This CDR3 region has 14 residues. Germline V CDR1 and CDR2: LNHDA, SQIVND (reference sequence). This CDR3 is CASSKGRTNTEAFF. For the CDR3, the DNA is TGTGCCAGTAGTAAAGGCAGGACGAACACTGAAGCTTTCTTT.

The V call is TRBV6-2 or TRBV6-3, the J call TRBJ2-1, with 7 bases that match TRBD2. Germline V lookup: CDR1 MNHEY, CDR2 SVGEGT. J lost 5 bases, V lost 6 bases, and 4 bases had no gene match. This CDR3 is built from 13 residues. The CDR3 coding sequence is TGTGCCAGCAGCGGGGGGTACGACAATGAGCAGTTCTTC. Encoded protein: CASSGGYDNEQFF.

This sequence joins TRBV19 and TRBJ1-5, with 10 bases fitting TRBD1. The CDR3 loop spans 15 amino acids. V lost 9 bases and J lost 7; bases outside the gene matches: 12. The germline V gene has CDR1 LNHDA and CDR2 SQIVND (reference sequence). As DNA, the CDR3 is TGTGCCAGACCCGCGGGGACAGGGGAGTTGCAGCCCCAGCATTTT. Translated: CARPAGTGELQPQHF. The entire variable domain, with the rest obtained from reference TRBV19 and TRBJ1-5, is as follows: DGGITQSPKYLFRKEGQNVTLSCEQNLNHDAMYWYRQDPGQGLRLIYYSQIVNDFQKGDIAEGYSVSREKKESFPLTVTSAQKNPTAFYLCARPAGTGELQPQHFGDGTRLSIL.